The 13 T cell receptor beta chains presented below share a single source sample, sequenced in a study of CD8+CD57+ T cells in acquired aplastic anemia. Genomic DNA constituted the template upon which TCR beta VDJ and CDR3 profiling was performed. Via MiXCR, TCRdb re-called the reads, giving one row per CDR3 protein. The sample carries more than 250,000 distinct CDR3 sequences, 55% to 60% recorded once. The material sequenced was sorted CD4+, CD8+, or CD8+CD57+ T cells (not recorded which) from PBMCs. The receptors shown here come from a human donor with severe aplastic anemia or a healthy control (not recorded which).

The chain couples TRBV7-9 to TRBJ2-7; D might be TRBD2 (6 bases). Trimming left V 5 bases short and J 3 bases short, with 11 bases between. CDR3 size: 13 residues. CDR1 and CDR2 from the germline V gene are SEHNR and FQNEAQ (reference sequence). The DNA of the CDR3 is TGTGCCAGCAGCGTTAGCGGTTACTACGAGCAGTACTTC. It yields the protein CASSVSGYYEQYF.

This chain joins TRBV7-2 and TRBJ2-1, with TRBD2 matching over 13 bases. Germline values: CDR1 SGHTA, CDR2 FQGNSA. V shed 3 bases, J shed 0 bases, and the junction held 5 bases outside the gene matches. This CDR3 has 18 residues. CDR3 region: CASSFNRLAGGSYNEQFF. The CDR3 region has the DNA TGTGCCAGCAGCTTTAATCGACTAGCGGGGGGCTCCTACAATGAGCAGTTCTTC.

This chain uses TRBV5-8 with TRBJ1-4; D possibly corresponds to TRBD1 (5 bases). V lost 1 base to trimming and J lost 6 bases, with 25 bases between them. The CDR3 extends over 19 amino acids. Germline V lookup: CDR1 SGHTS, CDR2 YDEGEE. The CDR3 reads CASSLKQANTLTPHEKLFF. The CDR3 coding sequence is TGTGCCAGCAGCTTGAAACAGGCGAACACCCTCACCCCTCATGAAAAACTGTTTTTT.

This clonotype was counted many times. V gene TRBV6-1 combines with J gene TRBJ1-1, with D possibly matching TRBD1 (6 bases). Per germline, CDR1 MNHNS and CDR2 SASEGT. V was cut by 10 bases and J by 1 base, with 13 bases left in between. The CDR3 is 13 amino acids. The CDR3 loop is CATRQEWNTEAFF. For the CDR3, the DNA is TGTGCCACCCGACAGGAATGGAACACTGAAGCTTTCTTT.

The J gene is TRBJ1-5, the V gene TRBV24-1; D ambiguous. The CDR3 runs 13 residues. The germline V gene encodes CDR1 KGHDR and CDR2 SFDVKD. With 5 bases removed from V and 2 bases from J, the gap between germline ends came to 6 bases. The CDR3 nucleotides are TGTGCCACCAGTGGGCAGGGCAATCAGCCCCAGCATTTT. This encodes CATSGQGNQPQHF.

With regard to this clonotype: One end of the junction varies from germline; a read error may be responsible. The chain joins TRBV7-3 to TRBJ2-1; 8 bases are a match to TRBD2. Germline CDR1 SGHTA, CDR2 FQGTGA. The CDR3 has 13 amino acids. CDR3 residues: CASSPGLALGQLF. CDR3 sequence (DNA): TGTGCCAGCAGCCCTGGACTAGCCTTAGGGCAGCTCTTC.

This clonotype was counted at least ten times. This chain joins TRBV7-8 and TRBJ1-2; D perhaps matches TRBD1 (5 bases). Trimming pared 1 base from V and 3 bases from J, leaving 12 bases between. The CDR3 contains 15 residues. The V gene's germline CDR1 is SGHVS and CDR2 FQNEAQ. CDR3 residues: CASSLVAGGDYGYTF. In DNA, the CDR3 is TGTGCCAGCAGCTTAGTGGCGGGGGGTGACTATGGCTACACCTTC.

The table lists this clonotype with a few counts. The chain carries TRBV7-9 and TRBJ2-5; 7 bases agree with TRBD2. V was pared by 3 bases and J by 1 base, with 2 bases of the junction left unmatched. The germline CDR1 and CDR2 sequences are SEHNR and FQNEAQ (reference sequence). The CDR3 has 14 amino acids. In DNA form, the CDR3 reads TGTGCCAGCAGCTTTTCTAGCGGCCAAGAGACCCAGTACTTC. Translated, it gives CASSFSSGQETQYF.

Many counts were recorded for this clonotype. The CDR3 DNA reads as TGTGCCACCCGTCGGCTTAATTCACCCCTCCACTTT. It specifies CATRRLNSPLHF. The rearrangement joins TRBV6-6 to TRBJ1-6; D unclear. Germline CDR1 MNHNY, CDR2 SVGAGI (reference sequence). Trimming removed 10 bases at V and 6 bases at J, with 10 bases between. There are 12 residues in the CDR3.

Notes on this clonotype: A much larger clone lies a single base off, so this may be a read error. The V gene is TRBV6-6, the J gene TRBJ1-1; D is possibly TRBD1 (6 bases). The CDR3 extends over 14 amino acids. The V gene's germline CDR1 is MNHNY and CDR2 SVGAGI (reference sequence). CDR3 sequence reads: CASGYSRGATEAFF. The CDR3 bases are TGTGCCAGCGGTTACTCGCGGGGGGCCACTGAAGCTTTCTTT.

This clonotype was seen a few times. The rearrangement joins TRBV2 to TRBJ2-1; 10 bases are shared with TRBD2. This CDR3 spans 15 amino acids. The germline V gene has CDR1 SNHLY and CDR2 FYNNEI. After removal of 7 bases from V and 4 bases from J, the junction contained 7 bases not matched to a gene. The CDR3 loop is CASTQSGGGYNEQFF. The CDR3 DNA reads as TGTGCCAGCACCCAGAGCGGGGGGGGGTACAATGAGCAGTTCTTC.

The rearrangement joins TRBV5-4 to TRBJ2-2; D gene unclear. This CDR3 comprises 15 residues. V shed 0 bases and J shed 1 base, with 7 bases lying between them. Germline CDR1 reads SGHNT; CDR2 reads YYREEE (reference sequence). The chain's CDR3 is CASSLDEENTGELFF. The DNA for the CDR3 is TGTGCCAGCAGCTTGGACGAGGAGAACACCGGGGAGCTGTTTTTT.

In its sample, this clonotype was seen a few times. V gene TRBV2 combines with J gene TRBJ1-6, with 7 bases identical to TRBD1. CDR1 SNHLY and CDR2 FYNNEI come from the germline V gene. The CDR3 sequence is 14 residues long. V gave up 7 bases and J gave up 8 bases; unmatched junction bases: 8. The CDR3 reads CASKLRDSHSPLHF. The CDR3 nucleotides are TGTGCCAGCAAGCTCCGGGACAGCCATTCACCCCTCCACTTT.